This TCR beta chain was recorded in a study of blood T cells in healthy people across ages (dated by TCRdb to about 2015). Looking at the study overall: In model experiments, roughly one uniquely barcoded TCR beta cDNA molecule per two T cells was captured by template switching. The study analyzed two additional independent replicas of 1 million unique cDNA reads from the same blood draw for two donors, one aged 18 to 30 and one aged 80 or older. The donors were divided into four age groups: young (average 16 years), middle-aged (around 37), aged (approximately 62) and long-lived (82). Using deep sequencing normalized with unique cDNA molecular identifiers, the study measured how TCR beta repertoire diversity changes with age. Donors of different ages were randomly distributed across sequencing lanes to avoid experimental bias.

Inclusive of the bounding cysteine and phenylalanine, the CDR3 is 13 residues long. Only CDR3 DNA remains: 39 bases, in frame from the first base. Trimming removed 6 bases from V and 6 bases from J, leaving 14 bases between the germline ends. In the germline V gene (reference sequence), CDR1 corresponds to LGHDT and CDR2 to YNNKEL. Library preparation was by 5' RACE. Sequenced using an Illumina HiSeq 2500. A second PCR of about 7 to 12 cycles was run with a J-beta primer mix and a sample-barcoded 5' primer. Each TCR beta cDNA molecule received a unique molecular identifier from a template-switch 5' adaptor carrying 12 random nucleotides. Each sample yielded at least 2.5 million CDR3-containing paired-end reads. The Mint cDNA synthesis kit, primed by a TRBC-specific oligonucleotide, was used to synthesize first-strand cDNA from all RNA. Following uracil-DNA glycosylase treatment, all cDNA underwent a first 18-cycle PCR with the universal primers M1SS and BC2_uni_R. The source study handled its data this way. For normalization, 1 million high-quality reads were randomly selected from each sample, with every read carrying a distinct molecular identifier. Instead of being binned into consensus sequences, reads that shared molecular identifiers were thrown out. MiTCR, with a Q25 quality threshold and the strictest error-elimination algorithm, was used for CDR3 identification, clonotype clustering and error correction. A nonparametric unseen species model with Euler transformation was used to estimate lower-bound total TCR beta diversity. In TCRdb, the public reads were trimmed at Q25 with fastp and aligned with MiXCR, with productive beta chains retained. Rows are unified per CDR3 protein, each entry keeping the most common DNA and genes. TCRdb's processing, not the study's, gives the V and J calls here. The sample table records around 1.5 million distinct CDR3 sequences; roughly 45% of these occur just once. The ten biggest clones cover under 8% of the sample.

On the study overall, not on this receptor specifically: Because donor CMV infection status was unknown, age-related changes in expanded clonotypes were potentially confounded. Estimates of total diversity based on one million sequenced T cells were considered lower bounds and underestimates. Compared with the aged group, the long-lived group had more naive CD4+ T cells, fewer expanded clones and increased TCR diversity, a pattern suggesting age selection. Conclusive comparison of naive and antigen-experienced compartments was prevented by the profiling of bulk unsorted PBMCs. There was a strong correlation between observed TCR beta diversity and the percentage of naive T cells measured by flow cytometry. As age increased, observed TCR beta diversity per million T cells dropped in a roughly linear way, and a significant reduction was already evident by age 40.

Systemically healthy Caucasian individuals from Russia, some 40 in total and aged about 6 to 100 years, were included as donors. Ten milliliters of peripheral blood were drawn from each donor into EDTA-treated Vacutainer tubes. PBMCs were isolated by Ficoll-Paque density-gradient centrifugation, with at least 6.5 million obtained per sample. Trizol reagent was used to extract total RNA from PBMCs, with at least 5.5 micrograms per sample. For every donor, an aliquot of PBMCs went through flow cytometry to measure the percentages of naive CD45RAhigh/CD27high T cells. Of note for this clonotype: Its antigen specificity is not known. The input lacks base qualities; no much larger clone sits a single base away.

Sequenced input: blood. The TCR comes from a woman between 18 and 30 years old in good health. The chain is assembled from TRBV3-1 and TRBJ1-2, with the D gene not confidently named. CDR3 reads: CASRHLDTNGYTF. The DNA reads as follows: TGTGCCAGCAGGCACCTTGACACCAATGGCTACACCTTC.